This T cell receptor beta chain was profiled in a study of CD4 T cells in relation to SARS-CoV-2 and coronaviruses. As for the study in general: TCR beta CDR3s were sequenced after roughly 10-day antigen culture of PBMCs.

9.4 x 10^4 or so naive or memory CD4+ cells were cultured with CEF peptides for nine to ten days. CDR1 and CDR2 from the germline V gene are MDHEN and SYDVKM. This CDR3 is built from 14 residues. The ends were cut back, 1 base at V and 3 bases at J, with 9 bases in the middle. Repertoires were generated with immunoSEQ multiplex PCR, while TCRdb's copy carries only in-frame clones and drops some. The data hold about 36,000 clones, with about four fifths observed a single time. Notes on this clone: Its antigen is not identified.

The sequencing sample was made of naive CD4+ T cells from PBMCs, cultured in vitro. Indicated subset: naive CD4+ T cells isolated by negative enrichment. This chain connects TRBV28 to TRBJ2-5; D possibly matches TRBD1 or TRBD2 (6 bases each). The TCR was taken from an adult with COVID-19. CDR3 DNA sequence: TGTGCCAGCAGTTTATCAGGGGAGGAAGAGACCCAGTACTTC. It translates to CASSLSGEEETQYF.